This T cell receptor (beta chain) was sequenced for a study of identical twins. Study conclusions and caveats: In cord blood, abundant beta clonotypes had fewer insertions; memory showed no trend. Excess twin sharing in beta out-of-frame sequences was weaker.

TCRdb fed the 5' RACE reads into MiXCR, producing one record per CDR3 protein. The sample shows 500,000 to 700,000 distinct CDR3 sequences, around 7.5% of them seen only once. Per germline, CDR1 DFQATT and CDR2 SNEGSKA (reference sequence). The CDR3 extends over 13 amino acids. Trimming removed 7 bases at V and 2 bases at J, with 12 bases between. This clonotype was seen ten or more times. The antigen is not known. These sequences were also reported in another study, on yellow fever vaccine responses in identical twins.

The receptor was isolated from a woman between 18 and 30 years old in good health. Sequencing was performed on PBMCs. The chain is built from TRBV20-1 and TRBJ2-1, with D tentatively TRBD2 (7 bases). CDR3 protein: CSEAGATYNEQFF. CDR3 DNA: TGCAGTGAGGCGGGGGCAACCTACAATGAGCAGTTCTTC.